This T cell receptor beta chain emerged from a study of T cells after yellow fever vaccination. This clonotype was seen a few times. Making TCR cDNA involved 5'RACE template switching, which added UMIs and a universal primer site. TCRdb re-called the 5' RACE reads through MiXCR, storing one row per CDR3 protein. The repertoire consists of some 550,000 distinct CDR3 sequences, with about 19% occurring once and the leading ten covering roughly an eighth. The sequence was collected from a man aged 30 to 45 who received the YFV17D yellow fever vaccine. The sequencing used PBMCs, collected 15 days after the yellow fever booster vaccination.

CDR3 protein: CASSYSFFSLADLYNEQFF. As DNA, the CDR3 is TGTGCCAGCAGTTACTCCTTCTTTTCTCTAGCGGATCTCTACAATGAGCAGTTCTTC. The chain links TRBV6-2 or TRBV6-3 to TRBJ2-1, with TRBD2 identical over 7 bases. V lost 0 bases and J lost 3; bases outside the gene matches: 14. Germline V gene sequence: CDR1 MNHEY, CDR2 SVGEGT. CDR3 length: 19 amino acids.